The next 31 T cell receptor beta chains were all read from a single sample in a study of siplizumab effects on memory and regulatory T cells. Libraries were prepared by immunoSEQ multiplex PCR; TCRdb keeps only in-frame clonotypes and omits some of them. Of fewer than 70,000 clones in the sample, 80% to 90% were seen once. Source material: Tregs sorted from blood. Receptors were obtained from a human donor in good health.

V usage is TRBV6-5 and J usage is TRBJ2-7, with 9 bases aligning to TRBD2. V lost 0 bases and J lost 4; bases outside the gene matches: 7. The CDR3 has 16 residues. The germline V gene encodes CDR1 MNHEY and CDR2 SVGAGI. The DNA of the CDR3 is TGTGCCAGCAGTTACTCGTTCCTAGCGGGACGGTACGAGCAGTACTTC. Its translation: CASSYSFLAGRYEQYF.

V is TRBV5-1 and J is TRBJ2-2, with TRBD1 identical over 7 bases. V gave up 2 bases and J gave up 0 bases; unmatched junction bases: 4. The CDR3 runs to 16 residues. The V gene's germline CDR1 is SGHRS and CDR2 YFSETQ. Here the CDR3 reads CASSFGGTANTGELFF. CDR3 DNA sequence: TGCGCCAGCAGCTTCGGTGGGACAGCGAACACCGGGGAGCTGTTTTTT.

The V call is TRBV4-1, the J call TRBJ2-1; D is possibly TRBD1 (6 bases). With 3 bases removed from V and 9 bases from J, the gap between germline ends came to 9 bases. Germline CDR1 and CDR2: MGHRA and YSYEKL. The CDR3 is 12 amino acids. The CDR3 DNA reads TGCGCCAGCAGCCAGAGGGGGTTTGAGCAGTTCTTC. This codes for CASSQRGFEQFF.

In its sample, this clone was seen a few times. The chain carries TRBV4-1 and TRBJ1-5; D gene uncertain. Germline V gene sequence: CDR1 MGHRA, CDR2 YSYEKL. The CDR3 covers 13 residues. Deletions cut 0 bases from V and 11 bases from J, with 11 bases between. CDR3 loop: CASSQDSRAAQHF. As DNA, the CDR3 is TGCGCCAGCAGCCAAGATTCTCGGGCAGCCCAGCATTTT.

The chain joins TRBV13 to TRBJ2-7; 10 bases are a match to TRBD2. CDR3 length: 15 amino acids. Germline trimming cut 2 bases from V and 4 bases from J; bases unmatched to any gene: 5. CDR1 PRHDT and CDR2 FYEKMQ come from the germline V gene (reference sequence). The CDR3 here is CASSLPQREGYEQYF. Here the CDR3 DNA reads TGTGCCAGCAGCTTACCCCAGCGGGAGGGTTACGAGCAGTACTTC.

DNA for the CDR3: TGCGCCAGCAGTGAGGACCCTAGCGGCTACACAGATACGCAGTATTTT. As protein: CASSEDPSGYTDTQYF. The chain joins TRBV10-1 to TRBJ2-3; 7 nucleotides line up with TRBD2. Germline V gene data show CDR1 as WNHNN and CDR2 as SYGVQD (reference sequence). J was trimmed by 2 bases and V by 2 bases; bases with no gene match: 7. This CDR3 contains 16 residues.

The chain uses TRBV5-1 and TRBJ2-7; D call uncertain. The CDR3 length is 14 residues. The germline gives CDR1 SGHRS, CDR2 YFSETQ. V was shortened by 0 bases and J by 0 bases, with 7 bases between the two germline ends. As DNA, the CDR3 is TGCGCCAGCAGCTTGGGGCGGAGCTCCTACGAGCAGTACTTC. Translation gives CASSLGRSSYEQYF. Filled out from reference TRBV5-1 and TRBJ2-7, the complete variable domain reads KAGVTQTPRYLIKTRGQQVTLSCSPISGHRSVSWYQQTPGQGLQFLFEYFSETQRNKGNFPGRFSGRQFSNSRSEMNVSTLELGDSALYLCASSLGRSSYEQYFGPGTRLTVT.

The genes are TRBV29-1 and TRBJ1-3, with D possibly being TRBD1 (5 bases). The V gene lost 6 bases and the J gene lost 3 bases, with 9 bases spanning the gap. There are 12 residues in the CDR3. Germline V gene data show CDR1 as SQVTM and CDR2 as ANQGSEA. As DNA, the CDR3 is TGCAGCGTGAATGGGGGTGGAAACACCATATATTTT. Amino acid sequence: CSVNGGGNTIYF. The entire variable domain, with the rest obtained from reference TRBV29-1 and TRBJ1-3, is as follows: SAVISQKPSRDICQRGTSLTIQCQVDSQVTMMFWYRQQPGQSLTLIATANQGSEATYESGFVIDKFPISRPNLTFSTLTVSNMSPEDSSIYLCSVNGGGNTIYFGEGSWLTVV.

The chain is built from TRBV18 and TRBJ2-2; D unresolved. Germline assignment: CDR1 KGHSH and CDR2 LQKENI. The V gene lost 3 bases and the J gene lost 5 bases, with 13 bases spanning the gap. This CDR3 region has 15 residues. The CDR3 loop reads CASSPRDPRTGELFF. The CDR3 DNA sequence: TGTGCCAGCTCACCCAGAGACCCCCGAACCGGGGAGCTGTTTTTT.

The genes are TRBV29-1 and TRBJ1-1; TRBD1 matches 9 bases. This CDR3 region has 13 residues. The germline CDR1 and CDR2 sequences are SQVTM and ANQGSEA. Germline trimming cut 7 bases from V and 4 bases from J; bases unmatched to any gene: 7. The DNA for the CDR3 is TGCAGCGGGGCGACAGGGGGAAGCACTGAAGCTTTCTTT. Amino acid sequence: CSGATGGSTEAFF.

The J gene is TRBJ2-5, the V gene TRBV6-1, with 11 bases matching TRBD2. The CDR3 sequence is 15 residues long. After removal of 1 base from V and 4 bases from J, the junction contained 2 bases not matched to a gene. Germline V CDR1 and CDR2: MNHNS, SASEGT. CDR3 region: CASSEVGLAGETQYF. The CDR3 region has the DNA TGTGCCAGCAGTGAAGTCGGACTAGCGGGAGAGACCCAGTACTTC.

The chain has TRBV6-1 and TRBJ2-5; TRBD1 agrees at 8 bases. The last part of the DNA fits TRBJ2-7 better; the J call may be wrong. Per the germline V gene, CDR1 is MNHNS and CDR2 is SASEGT. The CDR3 totals 17 residues. The CDR3 sequence: CASSEVRTGRSSYEQYF. The DNA for the CDR3 is TGTGCCAGCAGTGAAGTTCGGACAGGGAGGAGCTCCTACGAGCAGTACTTC.

V is TRBV5-4 and J is TRBJ1-1, with TRBD1 matching 10 bases. Germline V gene data show CDR1 as SGHNT and CDR2 as YYREEE (reference sequence). Trimming at V came to 4 bases and at J to 0 bases, leaving 3 bases not matched to a gene. The CDR3 contains 15 residues. In DNA, the CDR3 is TGTGCCAGCAGCAGAGGACAGGGGGTGAACACTGAAGCTTTCTTT. It is translated as CASSRGQGVNTEAFF.

The chain has TRBV5-1 and TRBJ2-1, with 10 bases aligning to TRBD1. Per germline, CDR1 SGHRS and CDR2 YFSETQ. This CDR3 is 13 amino acids long. With V trimmed by 4 bases and J by 9 bases, 4 bases remained unmatched. CDR3 sequence (DNA): TGCGCCAGCAGCGGGACAGGGGTTGGTGAGCAGTTCTTC. Its translation is CASSGTGVGEQFF.

The V and J genes are TRBV6-1 and TRBJ1-6, with D possibly being TRBD1 (6 bases). V gave up 7 bases and J gave up 14 bases, with 18 bases separating them. Germline assignment: CDR1 MNHNS and CDR2 SASEGT. This CDR3 comprises 13 residues. This CDR3 is CASNPWSGASLHF. The CDR3 DNA is TGTGCCAGCAACCCCTGGTCGGGGGCTTCCCTCCACTTT.

The chain joins TRBV19 to TRBJ1-5; D ambiguous. V was cut by 3 bases and J by 0 bases, with 9 bases left in between. The germline V gene encodes CDR1 LNHDA and CDR2 SQIVND (reference sequence). This CDR3 spans 15 amino acids. The CDR3 bases are TGTGCCAGTAGTATCCGGGAGTATAGCAATCAGCCCCAGCATTTT. Its translation is CASSIREYSNQPQHF.

Only a few counts were recorded for this clone. This chain links TRBV7-2 with TRBJ2-2; 9 bases match TRBD2. With V trimmed by 3 bases and J by 4 bases, 3 bases remained unmatched. This CDR3 is 15 amino acids long. Germline V CDR1 and CDR2: SGHTA, FQGNSA. The CDR3 bases are TGTGCCAGCAGCTTTAGCGGGAGTGCCACCGGGGAGCTGTTTTTT. This gives the protein CASSFSGSATGELFF. The full variable domain, in which reference TRBV7-2 and TRBJ2-2 provide the parts outside the CDR3, is GAGVSQSPSNKVTEKGKDVELRCDPISGHTALYWYRQSLGQGLEFLIYFQGNSAPDKSGLPSDRFSAERTGGSVSTLTIQRTQQEDSAVYLCASSFSGSATGELFFGEGSRLTVL.

The chain has TRBV15 and TRBJ2-3; 15 bases agree with TRBD2. The germline V gene has CDR1 LNHNV and CDR2 YYDKDF (reference sequence). V lost 2 bases and J lost 11; bases outside the gene matches: 11. The CDR3 contains 17 residues. The CDR3 sequence: CATSRPRTSGRAGEQYF. The CDR3 DNA follows: TGTGCCACCAGCAGACCGAGGACTAGCGGGAGGGCCGGGGAGCAGTATTTT.

This clone has a single count. The chain recombines TRBV27 with TRBJ2-2, with 8 bases matching TRBD1. Per germline, CDR1 MNHEY and CDR2 SMNVEV (reference sequence). This CDR3 has 15 amino acids. The junction had 8 bases not matched to a gene; V was cut back by 6 bases and J by 5 bases. In nucleotides, the CDR3 is TGTGCCAGCAGAAATCAGGGGGCAAAGACCGGGGAGCTGTTTTTT. It specifies CASRNQGAKTGELFF.

The rearrangement joins TRBV7-2 to TRBJ1-1; D uncertain. V was cut by 5 bases and J by 0 bases, with 7 bases left in between. Germline V gene lookup returns CDR1 SGHTA and CDR2 FQGNSA. The length of the CDR3 is 13 residues. The CDR3 loop is CASSSGMNTEAFF. The CDR3 nucleotides are TGTGCCAGCAGCAGTGGGATGAACACTGAAGCTTTCTTT.

The chain combines TRBV18 with TRBJ2-7; perhaps TRBD2 as D (6 bases). V was pared by 1 base and J by 2 bases, with 12 bases between. CDR1 is KGHSH, CDR2 LQKENI, per germline. This CDR3 region has 15 residues. CDR3 sequence reads: CASSPRGDGPYEQYF. CDR3 coding DNA: TGTGCCAGCTCACCACGGGGGGACGGGCCCTACGAGCAGTACTTC. The full variable domain, its missing parts supplied by reference TRBV18 and TRBJ2-7, is NAGVMQNPRHLVRRRGQEARLRCSPMKGHSHVYWYRQLPEEGLKFMVYLQKENIIDESGMPKERFSAEFPKEGPSILRIQQVVRGDSAAYFCASSPRGDGPYEQYFGPGTRLTVT.

In DNA, the CDR3 is TGTGCCAGCAGCGTAACGGCGGGAGGGCCCTCTGATACGCAGTATTTT. This translates into CASSVTAGGPSDTQYF. V and J are TRBV9 and TRBJ2-3; 9 positions agree with TRBD2. Looked up from germline, CDR1 is SGDLS and CDR2 is YYNGEE. J was trimmed by 6 bases and V by 1 base; bases with no gene match: 9. The CDR3 consists of 16 residues.

This clone was seen more than once but under ten times. The chain carries TRBV27 and TRBJ2-1; D ambiguous. CDR1 MNHEY and CDR2 SMNVEV come from the germline V gene (reference sequence). This CDR3 region has 14 residues. V was cut by 8 bases and J by 0 bases, with 11 bases left in between. DNA for the CDR3: TGTGCCAGCGCTCCATTTAGCTCCTACAATGAGCAGTTCTTC. This codes for CASAPFSSYNEQFF.

The chain is built from TRBV4-1 and TRBJ2-5; possible D gene TRBD1, 5 bases. Germline assignment: CDR1 MGHRA and CDR2 YSYEKL. The length of the CDR3 is 17 residues. Trimming stripped 4 bases from V and 5 bases from J, with 23 bases between. CDR3 sequence reads: CASSLSLQGLGGETQYF. DNA of the CDR3: TGCGCCAGCAGCCTGTCCCTCCAGGGTTTGGGTGGGGAGACCCAGTACTTC.

This clone was found once. This chain links TRBV11-3 with TRBJ2-3; tentative D call: TRBD1 (6 bases). The CDR3 is 16 residues long. The germline CDR1 and CDR2 sequences are SGHNT and YENEEA. The V end lost 0 bases, the J end lost 2 bases, and 12 bases lay between the germline ends. The CDR3 sequence: CASSLDGYRDTDTQYF. The CDR3 nucleotides read TGTGCCAGCAGCTTAGATGGATACAGGGACACAGATACGCAGTATTTT.

The rearrangement uses TRBV7-6 and TRBJ2-2; D is perhaps TRBD2 (5 bases). Looked up from germline, CDR1 is SGHVS and CDR2 is FNYEAQ. Between the trimmed V and J ends, which lost 1 base and 0 bases, there was a span of 12 bases. The CDR3 loop spans 17 amino acids. Here the CDR3 reads CASSLDPEAANTGELFF. CDR3 DNA sequence: TGTGCCAGCAGCTTAGATCCGGAGGCAGCGAACACCGGGGAGCTGTTTTTT.

The rearrangement uses TRBV18 and TRBJ1-1, with D uncertain. With 0 bases removed from V and 7 bases from J, the gap between germline ends came to 9 bases. CDR1 is KGHSH, CDR2 LQKENI, per germline. This CDR3 region has 13 residues. The CDR3 protein is CASSPPRTLEAFF. DNA of the CDR3: TGTGCCAGCTCACCACCCAGGACCCTTGAAGCTTTCTTT. Complete variable domain (other parts from reference TRBV18 and TRBJ1-1): NAGVMQNPRHLVRRRGQEARLRCSPMKGHSHVYWYRQLPEEGLKFMVYLQKENIIDESGMPKERFSAEFPKEGPSILRIQQVVRGDSAAYFCASSPPRTLEAFFGQGTRLTVV.

This chain's CDR3 is CASQKLQETQYF. The CDR3, as DNA: TGTGCCAGCCAAAAGCTTCAAGAGACCCAGTACTTC. This chain uses TRBV11-2 with TRBJ2-5, with D unclear. V was pared by 8 bases and J by 2 bases, with 9 bases between. This CDR3 is 12 amino acids long. The germline V gene encodes CDR1 SGHAT and CDR2 FQNNGV.

This clone was recorded only once. The rearrangement uses TRBV7-2 and TRBJ2-7; possibly TRBD1 for D (6 bases). Germline loops: CDR1 SGHTA, CDR2 FQGNSA. This CDR3 is built from 14 residues. V was shortened by 4 bases and J by 2 bases, with 12 bases between the two germline ends. The CDR3 region is CASSSRDMTYEQYF. In nucleotides, the CDR3 is TGTGCCAGCAGCTCCCGGGACATGACCTACGAGCAGTACTTC.

The genes are TRBV10-3 and TRBJ2-1, with D tentatively TRBD2 (5 bases). Per the germline V gene, CDR1 is ENHRY and CDR2 is SYGVKD. The CDR3 loop spans 13 amino acids. V gave up 6 bases and J gave up 13 bases, with 19 bases separating them. The CDR3 region is CAIRLLESGEQFF. The CDR3 nucleotides are TGTGCCATCAGATTACTAGAGAGTGGCGAACAGTTCTTC.

The chain combines TRBV5-6 with TRBJ2-2; tentatively, D is TRBD1 or TRBD2 (5 bases each). V was clipped by 4 bases and J by 6 bases, with 10 bases between them. The CDR3 spans 13 residues. The germline V gene has CDR1 SGHDT and CDR2 YYEEEE. CDR3 in amino acids: CASSRRDPGELFF. The CDR3 region has the DNA TGTGCCAGCAGCCGTCGGGACCCCGGGGAGCTGTTTTTT.